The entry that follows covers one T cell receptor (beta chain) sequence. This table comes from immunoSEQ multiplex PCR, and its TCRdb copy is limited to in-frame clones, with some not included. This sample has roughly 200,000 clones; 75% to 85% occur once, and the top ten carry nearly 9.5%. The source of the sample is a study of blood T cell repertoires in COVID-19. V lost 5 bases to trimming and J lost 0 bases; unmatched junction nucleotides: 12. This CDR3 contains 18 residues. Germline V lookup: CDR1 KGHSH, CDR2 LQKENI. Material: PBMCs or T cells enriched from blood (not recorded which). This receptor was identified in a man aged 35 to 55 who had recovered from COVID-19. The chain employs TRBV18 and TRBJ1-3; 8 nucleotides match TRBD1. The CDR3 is CASSNVRSGGSSGNTIYF. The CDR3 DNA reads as TGTGCCAGCTCAAATGTGCGCTCAGGGGGCTCCTCTGGAAACACCATATATTTT. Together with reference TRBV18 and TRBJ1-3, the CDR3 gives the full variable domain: NAGVMQNPRHLVRRRGQEARLRCSPMKGHSHVYWYRQLPEEGLKFMVYLQKENIIDESGMPKERFSAEFPKEGPSILRIQQVVRGDSAAYFCASSNVRSGGSSGNTIYFGEGSWLTVV.